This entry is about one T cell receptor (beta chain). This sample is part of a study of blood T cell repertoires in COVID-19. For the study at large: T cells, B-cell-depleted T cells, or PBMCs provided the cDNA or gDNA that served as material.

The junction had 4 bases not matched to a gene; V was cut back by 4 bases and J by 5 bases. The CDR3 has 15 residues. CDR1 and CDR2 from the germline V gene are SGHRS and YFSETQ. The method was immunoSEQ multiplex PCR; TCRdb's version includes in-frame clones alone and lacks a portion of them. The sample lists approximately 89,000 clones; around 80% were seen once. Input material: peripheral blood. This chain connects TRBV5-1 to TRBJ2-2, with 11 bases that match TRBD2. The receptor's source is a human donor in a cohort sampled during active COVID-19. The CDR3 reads CASSPTSGSTGELFF. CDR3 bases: TGCGCCAGCAGCCCTACTAGCGGGAGTACCGGGGAGCTGTTTTTT.